This TCR beta chain came from a study of CD8+CD57+ T cells in acquired aplastic anemia. Looking at the study overall: Average DNA yield from sorted CD4+ and CD8+ cells was approximately 3 ug. Healthy donors had, on average, around 11 million reads for their CD4+ cells.

With respect to this clonotype: Its specificity is unknown. A read error is possible here, since a much larger clone lies one base away.

General observations from the study: Patients were compared with controls for CD8+ Simpson's diversity, and no significant difference emerged. Found in both controls and patients were fewer than 35 CD8+ CDR3 sequences.

CDR3 size: 14 residues. Germline lookup yields CDR1 SGHVS and CDR2 FNYEAQ. With V trimmed by 6 bases and J by 4 bases, 5 bases remained unmatched. Template material for TCR beta VDJ and CDR3 profiling consisted of genomic DNA. TCRdb processed the reads anew with MiXCR; each CDR3 protein has one entry. The sample carries a few hundred thousand distinct CDR3 sequences, about a third recorded once. Sequenced sample: sorted CD4+, CD8+, or CD8+CD57+ T cells (not recorded which) from PBMCs. The chain uses TRBV7-6 and TRBJ1-3; 8 bases line up with TRBD1. The sequence was collected from a human donor in good health, serving as a control. CDR3: CASRRAGGGNTIYF. CDR3 DNA: TGTGCCAGCAGGCGGGCAGGGGGCGGAAACACCATATATTTT.